The 25 T cell receptor beta chains presented below share a single source sample, sequenced in a study of vaccination and CD4 T cells after COVID-19. Regarding treatment: roughly ten-day PBMC culture with coronavirus spike peptide pools or control peptides (ViraFEST assay). An Oncomine TCR Beta short-read assay was used to sequence the DNA from cultured CD4+ T cells. One entry per CDR3 protein results from TCRdb running MiXCR on the PCR reads. The sample has about 20,000 distinct CDR3 sequences, more than 50% seen once. Their target antigens are unknown. The sequenced sample was CD4+ T cells from blood, cultured in vitro, obtained before SARS-CoV-2 vaccination. The receptors shown here come from a human donor who had recovered from COVID-19.

J is TRBJ2-5 and V is TRBV12-3 or TRBV12-4; D not certain. Trimming removed 3 bases from V and 5 bases from J, with 4 bases in between. The CDR3 extends over 11 amino acids. The DNA of the CDR3 is TGTGCCAGCAGTTTTAAGGAGACCCAGTACTTC. As protein: CASSFKETQYF.

The chain links TRBV20-1 to TRBJ1-5; D might be TRBD1 (6 bases). The germline CDR1 and CDR2 sequences are DFQATT and SNEGSKA (reference sequence). The CDR3 is 15 residues long. The ends were cut back, 5 bases at V and 0 bases at J, with 14 bases in the middle. CDR3 residues: CSALNRDYSNQPQHF. CDR3 nucleotide sequence: TGCAGTGCTCTCAACAGGGATTATAGCAATCAGCCCCAGCATTTT.

This clonotype has only a few counts. The chain couples TRBV7-2 to TRBJ2-7, with TRBD1 as a possible D gene (5 bases). Trimming cost V 1 base and J 10 bases, with 20 bases left between them. The CDR3 is 15 amino acids. Germline V gives CDR1 SGHTA, CDR2 FQGNSA. The CDR3 DNA reads as TGTGCCAGCAGCTTAGTAAGCGTCGAGACAGTGAACCAGTACTTC. Amino acid sequence: CASSLVSVETVNQYF.

V and J are TRBV6-1 and TRBJ1-6, with 8 bases fitting TRBD1. V gave up 6 bases and J gave up 6 bases; unmatched junction bases: 4. The CDR3 runs to 14 residues. Looked up from germline, CDR1 is MNHNS and CDR2 is SASEGT. CDR3 nucleotide sequence: TGTGCCAGCAGAGGCCAGGGGGCTAATTCACCCCTCCACTTT. It codes for CASRGQGANSPLHF.

This chain uses TRBV7-3 with TRBJ2-1; 9 bases align to TRBD2. In germline, CDR1 is SGHTA, CDR2 FQGTGA. V lost 5 bases to trimming and J lost 7 bases; unmatched junction nucleotides: 12. The CDR3 length is 16 residues. CDR3 in amino acids: CASSQLAGALANEQFF. CDR3 coding DNA: TGTGCCAGCAGCCAATTAGCGGGAGCCCTCGCGAATGAGCAGTTCTTC.

The gene calls are TRBV20-1 and TRBJ2-3, with 10 bases matching TRBD1. The CDR3 length is 14 residues. The V and J ends lost 6 bases and 2 bases, in that order; junction bases with no gene match: 5. CDR1 and CDR2 from the germline V gene are DFQATT and SNEGSKA (reference sequence). The CDR3 bases are TGCAGTGCAAGTGACAGGGGGCTCACAGATACGCAGTATTTT. This translates into CSASDRGLTDTQYF.

V is TRBV7-9 and J is TRBJ2-7; 8 bases fit TRBD1. This CDR3 has 15 amino acids. Germline CDR1 and CDR2: SEHNR and FQNEAQ (reference sequence). The J segment lost 4 bases and the V segment lost 2 bases, leaving 7 bases of the junction unmatched. Written as DNA, the CDR3 is TGTGCCAGCAGCTTACAGGGGGCGACCACTTACGAGCAGTACTTC. Translated: CASSLQGATTYEQYF.

The chain combines TRBV20-1 with TRBJ2-1; 9 nucleotides match TRBD2. CDR1 and CDR2 (germline): DFQATT, SNEGSKA (reference sequence). This CDR3 is 16 amino acids long. J lost 6 bases, V lost 3 bases, and 12 bases had no gene match. CDR3 nucleotide sequence: TGCAGTGCTAGCGATGCGGGAGGGCCGGGTGGCAATGAGCAGTTCTTC. Amino acids: CSASDAGGPGGNEQFF.

The chain recombines TRBV2 with TRBJ2-7; possibly TRBD1 for D (6 bases). Germline CDR1 is SNHLY and CDR2 is FYNNEI. V gave up 8 bases and J gave up 0 bases, with 14 bases separating them. CDR3 length: 14 amino acids. The CDR3 loop is CASDRDNFSYEQYF. The CDR3 nucleotides read TGTGCCAGCGATAGGGACAACTTCTCCTACGAGCAGTACTTC.

The rearrangement joins TRBV4-3 to TRBJ1-1; TRBD1 matches at 7 bases. This CDR3 is 16 amino acids long. The V gene end was trimmed by 0 bases and the J gene end by 1 base; junction bases not matched to a gene: 5. From germline, CDR1 is LGHNA and CDR2 YSLEER. The CDR3 region has the DNA TGCGCCAGCAGCCAAGATTGGGCAGGGGGGAACACTGAAGCTTTCTTT. Protein sequence: CASSQDWAGGNTEAFF.

The chain is built from TRBV4-1 and TRBJ1-5; D remains unclear. The CDR3 sequence is 15 residues long. Germline values: CDR1 MGHRA, CDR2 YSYEKL. V lost 2 bases to trimming and J lost 0 bases, with 8 bases between them. CDR3 in amino acids: CASSQFLNSNQPQHF. The CDR3 DNA reads TGCGCCAGCAGCCAATTTCTGAATAGCAATCAGCCCCAGCATTTT.

The table lists this clonotype with a few counts. The chain couples TRBV7-9 to TRBJ2-1; D not resolved. The CDR3 spans 13 residues. Germline CDR1 is SEHNR and CDR2 is FQNEAQ (reference sequence). V lost 3 bases and J lost 4, with 7 bases in between. The CDR3 loop reads CASSLLGYNEQFF. In DNA form, the CDR3 reads TGTGCCAGCAGCTTGTTAGGGTACAATGAGCAGTTCTTC.

This clonotype has a handful of counts. The chain recombines TRBV24-1 with TRBJ2-1; TRBD2 matches at 12 bases. V trimming: 4 bases; J trimming: 4 bases; junction bases outside the gene matches: 4. The CDR3 contains 16 residues. Germline CDR1 KGHDR, CDR2 SFDVKD. The CDR3 loop is CATSETTSGSYNEQFF. The CDR3, as DNA: TGTGCCACCAGTGAGACGACTAGCGGGAGTTACAATGAGCAGTTCTTC.

The J gene is TRBJ2-7, the V gene TRBV12-3 or TRBV12-4; D uncertain. The germline V and J ends were trimmed by 3 bases and 4 bases, with 4 bases remaining between them. The CDR3 spans 11 residues. CDR3: CASSFGYEQYF. In DNA, the CDR3 is TGTGCCAGCAGTTTCGGATACGAGCAGTACTTC.

The V call is TRBV7-2, the J call TRBJ2-7, with 7 nucleotides matching TRBD2. CDR3 length: 15 amino acids. Trimming cost V 3 bases and J 4 bases; bases outside gene matches: 9. CDR1 is SGHTA, CDR2 FQGNSA, per germline. The CDR3 reads CASSFGLAEIYEQYF. CDR3 bases: TGTGCCAGCAGCTTTGGGCTAGCGGAGATTTACGAGCAGTACTTC.

This sequence joins TRBV6-2 or TRBV6-3 and TRBJ1-1; D remains ambiguous. The germline CDR1 and CDR2 sequences are MNHEY and SVGEGT. CDR3 length: 16 amino acids. V was trimmed by 0 bases and J by 1 base, leaving 12 bases between them. The CDR3 here is CASSYSYRTANTEAFF. The CDR3 DNA reads as TGTGCCAGCAGTTACTCGTACCGGACGGCGAACACTGAAGCTTTCTTT.

This chain joins TRBV18 and TRBJ1-1, with D maybe TRBD1 (6 bases). From germline, CDR1 is KGHSH and CDR2 LQKENI. The CDR3 runs to 17 residues. Trimming stripped 1 base from V and 7 bases from J, with 22 bases between. The CDR3 DNA reads TGTGCCAGCTCACCACGGTCTCCTTACCAGGGGACGGATGAAGCTTTCTTT. Encoded protein: CASSPRSPYQGTDEAFF. Filled out from reference TRBV18 and TRBJ1-1, the complete variable domain reads NAGVMQNPRHLVRRRGQEARLRCSPMKGHSHVYWYRQLPEEGLKFMVYLQKENIIDESGMPKERFSAEFPKEGPSILRIQQVVRGDSAAYFCASSPRSPYQGTDEAFFGQGTRLTVV.

This chain uses TRBV20-1 with TRBJ1-5, with 8 positions matching TRBD1. The CDR3 contains 13 residues. Germline V CDR1 and CDR2: DFQATT, SNEGSKA (reference sequence). Trimming at V came to 1 base and at J to 7 bases, leaving 3 bases not matched to a gene. The CDR3 nucleotides read TGCAGTGCTAGAGGGACAGGGCCCCAGCCCCAGCATTTT. It encodes CSARGTGPQPQHF.

The chain joins TRBV2 to TRBJ1-1; no clear D. CDR3 length equals 14 residues. Germline CDR1 SNHLY, CDR2 FYNNEI. Trimming took off 7 bases at V and 0 bases at J, with 12 bases between the two ends. In DNA form, the CDR3 reads TGTGCCAGCACTCCCAGTGATTTGAACACTGAAGCTTTCTTT. Translation gives CASTPSDLNTEAFF.

The chain carries TRBV6-1 and TRBJ1-3, with a weak D call TRBD1 (6 bases). With 7 bases removed from V and 2 bases from J, the gap between germline ends came to 12 bases. Germline V gene sequence: CDR1 MNHNS, CDR2 SASEGT. The CDR3 runs to 14 residues. In nucleotides, the CDR3 is TGTGCCAGCAAAGTACAGGGCCCTGGAAACACCATATATTTT. Translation: CASKVQGPGNTIYF.

In this sample, this clonotype turned up a few times. The chain combines TRBV7-9 with TRBJ2-3; D remains unclear. The CDR3 length is 13 residues. CDR1 and CDR2 (germline): SEHNR, FQNEAQ (reference sequence). The ends were cut back, 3 bases at V and 6 bases at J, with 10 bases in the middle. Here the CDR3 DNA reads TGTGCCAGCAGCTTCCGAACCCCCGATACGCAGTATTTT. Its protein is CASSFRTPDTQYF.

The chain carries TRBV6-5 and TRBJ2-1; 11 nucleotides match TRBD1. J gave up 7 bases and V 0 bases, and 5 bases lay outside the gene matches. The germline CDR1 and CDR2 sequences are MNHEY and SVGAGI. There are 16 residues in the CDR3. CDR3 sequence: CASSYSSGTGGNEQFF. The CDR3 DNA reads as TGTGCCAGCAGTTACTCGAGCGGGACAGGGGGGAATGAGCAGTTCTTC.

The CDR3 protein is CASSYLRLGLRISADTQYF. CDR3 DNA sequence: TGTGCCAGCAGTTACTTGAGACTAGGGCTCCGAATTAGCGCAGATACGCAGTATTTT. The rearrangement links TRBV6-2 or TRBV6-3 to TRBJ2-3, with a weak D call TRBD2 (6 bases). With 1 base removed from V and 4 bases from J, the gap between germline ends came to 24 bases. The CDR3 runs 19 residues. In germline, CDR1 is MNHEY, CDR2 SVGEGT.

The J gene is TRBJ2-7, the V gene TRBV27; TRBD2 matches 12 bases. V was clipped by 6 bases and J by 3 bases; unmatched bases: 15. The CDR3 has 18 amino acids. CDR1 MNHEY and CDR2 SMNVEV come from the germline V gene (reference sequence). The CDR3 spells CASRNPGLAGLHFYEQYF. The DNA for the CDR3 is TGTGCCAGCAGAAACCCGGGACTAGCGGGCCTGCACTTCTACGAGCAGTACTTC.

CDR3 bases: TGCAGCGTTGAAGGGGGGGGACAGGGAAGCACAGATACGCAGTATTTT. Translated, it gives CSVEGGGQGSTDTQYF. V is TRBV29-1 and J is TRBJ2-3; 9 positions match TRBD1. Germline trimming cut 1 base from V and 0 bases from J; bases unmatched to any gene: 5. The CDR3 is 16 residues long. Germline assignment: CDR1 SQVTM and CDR2 ANQGSEA.